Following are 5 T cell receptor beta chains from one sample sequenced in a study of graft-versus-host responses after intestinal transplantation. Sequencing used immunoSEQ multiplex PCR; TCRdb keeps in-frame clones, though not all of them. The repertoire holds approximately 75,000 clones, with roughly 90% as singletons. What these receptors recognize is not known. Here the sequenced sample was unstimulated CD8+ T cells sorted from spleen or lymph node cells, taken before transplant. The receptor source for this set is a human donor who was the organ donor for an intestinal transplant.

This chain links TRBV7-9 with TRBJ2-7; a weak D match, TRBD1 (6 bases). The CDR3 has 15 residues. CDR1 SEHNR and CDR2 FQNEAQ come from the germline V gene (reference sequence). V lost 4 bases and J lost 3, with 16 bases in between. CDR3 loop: CASSSSWTAIYEQYV. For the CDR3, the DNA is TGTGCCAGCAGCTCCTCCTGGACAGCAATCTACGAGCAGTACGTC.

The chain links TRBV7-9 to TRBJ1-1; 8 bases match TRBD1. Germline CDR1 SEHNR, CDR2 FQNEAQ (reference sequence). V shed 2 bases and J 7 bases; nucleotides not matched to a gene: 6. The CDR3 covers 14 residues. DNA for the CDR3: TGTGCCAGCAGCTTATCACAGGGGGATGGTGAAGCTTTCTTT. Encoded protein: CASSLSQGDGEAFF.

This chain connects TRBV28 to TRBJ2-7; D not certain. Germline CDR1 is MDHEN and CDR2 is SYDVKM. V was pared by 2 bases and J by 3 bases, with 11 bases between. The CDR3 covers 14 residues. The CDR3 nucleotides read TGTGCCAGCAGTTTAGCAGCTAACGACTACGAGCAGTACGTC. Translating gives CASSLAANDYEQYV.

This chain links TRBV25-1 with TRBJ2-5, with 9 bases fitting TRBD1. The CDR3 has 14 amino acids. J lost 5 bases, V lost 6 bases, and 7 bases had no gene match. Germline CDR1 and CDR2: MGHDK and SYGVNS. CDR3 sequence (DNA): TGTGCCAGCAGCGCCGGGACAGGGTATGAGACCCAGTACTTC. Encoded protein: CASSAGTGYETQYF.

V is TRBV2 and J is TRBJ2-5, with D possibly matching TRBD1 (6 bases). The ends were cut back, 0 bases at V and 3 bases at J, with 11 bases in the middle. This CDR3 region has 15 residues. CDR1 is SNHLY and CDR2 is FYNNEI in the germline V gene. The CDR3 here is CASSEADRREETQYF. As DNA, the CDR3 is TGTGCCAGCAGTGAAGCAGACAGGCGGGAAGAGACCCAGTACTTC.